This T cell receptor (beta chain) was found in a study of a mutant IDH1 vaccine in newly diagnosed glioma. Study-wide background: The sex distribution of treated patients was about 62% male and approximately 40% female, with a mean age of 40.4 years. Most patients had radiochemotherapy with temozolomide before enrollment; others had one alone.

The sample's time point: week 5, during vaccination. Vaccination comprised doses that each held 300 ug of mutant IDH1 20-mer peptide, plus topical imiquimod. Clones were read by immunoSEQ multiplex PCR, and TCRdb kept only the in-frame ones, dropping some. This table holds fewer than 70,000 clones, about nine tenths found once. The CDR3 totals 14 residues. V was pared by 6 bases and J by 3 bases, with 2 bases of the junction left unmatched. CDR1 MNHEY and CDR2 SVGAGI come from the germline V gene. This clone was picked up a small number of times. Antigen specificity is unknown. Findings and caveats of the study: Shifts in the top peripheral T cell clonotypes seemed unrelated to pseudoprogression. Induction of immune responses by the vaccine occurred in about 95% of patients.

This receptor was obtained from a woman between 40 and 55 years old with glioma. The chain combines TRBV6-5 with TRBJ2-3; TRBD1 agrees at 11 bases. This sample comprised PBMCs, obtained from a glioma patient whose treatment included an IDH1 peptide vaccine. The CDR3 spells CASSRDRGTDTQYF. The CDR3 DNA reads as TGTGCCAGCAGCCGGGACAGGGGGACAGATACGCAGTATTTT.